What follows are 5 T cell receptor beta chains derived from one specimen sequenced in a study of beta chain features in type 1 diabetes. Expressed TCRB transcripts were sequenced because the entire RNA isolate underwent reverse transcription. Profiling relied on immunoSEQ multiplex PCR, and the TCRdb table lists in-frame clones only, not all of them. The table has some 140,000 clones, roughly a tenth seen once; the top ten hold around 0.63%. Sequencing used central memory CD4+ T cells from blood. All receptors derive from a man in his late teens or twenties in good health.

The J gene is TRBJ2-1, the V gene TRBV10-3; 7 bases map to TRBD2. The V gene's germline CDR1 is ENHRY and CDR2 SYGVKD. This CDR3 comprises 14 residues. V shed 3 bases, J shed 7 bases, and the junction held 6 bases outside the gene matches. CDR3 in DNA: TGTGCCATCAGTGATGGGCAGGGAGGGAATGAGCAGTTCTTC. Protein sequence: CAISDGQGGNEQFF.

The V gene is TRBV5-5, the J gene TRBJ2-3; TRBD1 agrees at 7 bases. The germline V gene has CDR1 SGHKS and CDR2 YYEKEE (reference sequence). This CDR3 contains 15 residues. J lost 6 bases, V lost 3 bases, and 10 bases had no gene match. CDR3 sequence: CASSYRQGAVDTQYF. CDR3 DNA sequence: TGTGCCAGCAGCTATAGACAGGGAGCCGTTGATACGCAGTATTTT.

The chain combines TRBV5-4 with TRBJ2-3; possibly TRBD1 for D (5 bases). The V gene's germline CDR1 is SGHNT and CDR2 YYREEE (reference sequence). The CDR3 is made up of 15 amino acids. Deletions cut 4 bases from V and 0 bases from J, with 12 bases between. CDR3 sequence: CASSQGASSTDTQYF. The DNA of the CDR3 is TGTGCCAGCAGCCAAGGGGCTTCTAGCACAGATACGCAGTATTTT.

This clone was picked up a small number of times. The rearrangement joins TRBV9 to TRBJ1-2; D call uncertain. This CDR3 spans 14 amino acids. The germline gives CDR1 SGDLS, CDR2 YYNGEE. V was shortened by 0 bases and J by 2 bases, with 8 bases between the two germline ends. CDR3 sequence: CASSVDSTNYGYTF. CDR3 bases: TGTGCCAGCAGCGTAGATAGCACCAACTATGGCTACACCTTC.

This clone showed up just a few times. The chain combines TRBV15 with TRBJ2-2; 10 bases align to TRBD2. J was trimmed by 4 bases and V by 10 bases; bases with no gene match: 12. The V gene's germline CDR1 is LNHNV and CDR2 YYDKDF (reference sequence). The CDR3 is made up of 16 amino acids. The CDR3 here is CAIPQSGGEVTGELFF. The CDR3 DNA is TGTGCCATCCCTCAGAGCGGGGGGGAAGTCACCGGGGAGCTGTTTTTT.